The rows below give T cell receptor beta chains drawn from one sample of a study of T cells after yellow fever vaccination. TCRdb fed the 5' RACE reads into MiXCR, producing one record per CDR3 protein. The table shows roughly 250,000 distinct CDR3 sequences, with approximately 13% occurring only once. The sequenced sample was CD4+ T cells sorted from PBMCs, obtained 45 days after the yellow fever booster vaccination. These receptor sequences come from a man under 40 who received the YFV17D yellow fever vaccine. The CDR3 runs from the conserved cysteine through the conserved F or W. A D gene is named only where the DNA matches it firmly. Clone size is given for some rows only: seen once, a few or many times, or a class if the clone is expanded.

TGCAGTGCTAGAGAAGGGACTTATAATTCACCCCTCCACTTT	CSAREGTYNSPLHF	few	14	.	TRBV20-1	TRBJ1-6
TGTGCCAGCAGCCAAGGGGGTGGGAACACTGAAGCTTTCTTT	CASSQGGGNTEAFF	.	14	.	TRBV14	TRBJ1-1
TGTGCCAGCTTTAGTAACAATGAGCAGTTCTTC	CASFSNNEQFF	many	11	.	TRBV28	TRBJ2-1
TGTGCCAGCAGCTTAGTTGCGGATTCCTACGAGCAGTACTTC	CASSLVADSYEQYF	.	14	.	TRBV7-2	TRBJ2-7
TGCAGTGCTTCACTGACAGGGAACGAGCAGTACTTC	CSASLTGNEQYF	.	12	TRBD1	TRBV20-1	TRBJ2-7
TGTGCCAGCTCAATGACAGGGGGCACAGATACGCAGTATTTT	CASSMTGGTDTQYF	.	14	TRBD1	TRBV18	TRBJ2-3
TGTGCCAGCAGCTTATCTCAGGTTGTCAGTGAGCAGTTCTTC	CASSLSQVVSEQFF	few	14	.	TRBV7-9	TRBJ2-1
TGTGCCAAATACTCCGGGACTAGCGGGACCGACTACGAGCAGTACTTC	CAKYSGTSGTDYEQYF	few	16	TRBD2	TRBV12-3/TRBV12-4	TRBJ2-7
TGCGCCAGCAGCTCCCAGGTGCGAGAGACCCAGTACTTC	CASSSQVRETQYF	.	13	.	TRBV5-1	TRBJ2-5
TGTGCCAGCAGCCCTAGGGACAGGGGCCAAGAAGCTTTCTTT	CASSPRDRGQEAFF	.	14	TRBD1	TRBV6-1	TRBJ1-1
TGTGCCAGCAGTCCCGGCAGGGTGGGCTATGGCTACACCTTC	CASSPGRVGYGYTF	many	14	.	TRBV12-3/TRBV12-4	TRBJ1-2
TGTGCCAGCAGGCTGACAGGCGGGGAGCTGTTTTTT	CASRLTGGELFF	few	12	.	TRBV12-3/TRBV12-4	TRBJ2-2
TGCGCCAGCAGCTTGGCCGGTATCCCCACAGATACGCAGTATTTT	CASSLAGIPTDTQYF	.	15	.	TRBV5-1	TRBJ2-3
TGCGCCACCGCCCCCGGGACTAGCGGGAGTCATGAGCAGTTCTTC	CATAPGTSGSHEQFF	.	15	TRBD2	TRBV5-1	TRBJ2-1
TGTGCCAGTAGTTGGGGACAGAAGGGCAATGAGCAGTTCTTC	CASSWGQKGNEQFF	many	14	TRBD1	TRBV19	TRBJ2-1
TGCGCCAGCAGCCCCCTCCTCTCTGGGGCCAACGTCCTGACTTTC	CASSPLLSGANVLTF	.	15	.	TRBV4-3	TRBJ2-6
TGTGCCAGCTCACCAGGCAGCAACTACGGAAACACCATATATTTT	CASSPGSNYGNTIYF	.	15	.	TRBV18	TRBJ1-3
TGCAGTGCTAGACTAGCGGGCCGATACAATGAGCAGTTCTTC	CSARLAGRYNEQFF	few	14	TRBD2	TRBV20-1	TRBJ2-1
TGTGCCAGCAGCACCACCGGGACTAGCGGGCGCTGGGAGCAGTTCTTC	CASSTTGTSGRWEQFF	few	16	TRBD2	TRBV7-9	TRBJ2-1
TGTGCCAGCAGCTTTATGCGGGAAGGTACCGGGGAGCTGTTTTTT	CASSFMREGTGELFF	.	15	.	TRBV5-5	TRBJ2-2
TGTGCCAGCAGCTCCGACAGATATGGTGGCTACACCTTC	CASSSDRYGGYTF	many	13	.	TRBV7-9	TRBJ1-2
TGCGCCAGCAGCCCGTCGGATCAAGAGACCCAGTACTTC	CASSPSDQETQYF	few	13	.	TRBV5-1	TRBJ2-5
TGTGCCAGCAGCCAGGGAGGTACGGAGACCCAGTACTTC	CASSQGGTETQYF	few	13	.	TRBV3-1	TRBJ2-5
TGCGCCAGCAGCTTGGACCTAGCGGCTCCCTACGAGCAGTACTTC	CASSLDLAAPYEQYF	once	15	TRBD2	TRBV5-1	TRBJ2-7
TGTGCCAGCAGTCCGAGCCAGGATGAGCAGTTCTTC	CASSPSQDEQFF	.	12	.	TRBV27	TRBJ2-1
TGTGCCAGCGGGATTTACAATGAGCAGTTCTTC	CASGIYNEQFF	.	11	.	TRBV6-2/TRBV6-3	TRBJ2-1
TGCAGTGCTAGATCTTACCGACAGGGGTTTAGAGTCGCAACTAATGAAAAACTGTTTTTT	CSARSYRQGFRVATNEKLFF	few	20	TRBD1	TRBV20-1	TRBJ1-4
TGCAGTGCTAGAACTAGCTCTGGAAACACCATATATTTT	CSARTSSGNTIYF	.	13	.	TRBV20-1	TRBJ1-3
TGCGCCAGCAGCCAAGGTGGCCTAGCGGGCGGCACCGGGGAGCTGTTTTTT	CASSQGGLAGGTGELFF	.	17	TRBD2	TRBV4-1	TRBJ2-2
TGTGCCAGCAGCTTAGACAGGGGGTTCAATCAGCCCCAGCATTTT	CASSLDRGFNQPQHF	.	15	TRBD1	TRBV7-9	TRBJ1-5
TGTGCCAGCTCACACATCACCCCTGTCACCGGGGAGCTGTTTTTT	CASSHITPVTGELFF	.	15	.	TRBV18	TRBJ2-2
TGTGCCAGCAGCTTAGGGGACAGGACGGAGACCCAGTACTTC	CASSLGDRTETQYF	few	14	TRBD1	TRBV7-2	TRBJ2-5
TGCGGAGTTTCCGGGACTAGCGGGAGCCCGCCCTACAATGAGCAGTTCTTC	CGVSGTSGSPPYNEQFF	.	17	TRBD2	TRBV10-2	TRBJ2-1
TGCAGTGCTAGTCAGATTGAGCAGTTCTTC	CSASQIEQFF	.	10	.	TRBV20-1	TRBJ2-1
TGTGCCAGCGCACCCGTCGGACAGAGCACAGATACGCAGTATTTT	CASAPVGQSTDTQYF	.	15	.	TRBV5-4	TRBJ2-3
TGCAGTGCTCCCAACCTCGATGAGCAGTTCTTC	CSAPNLDEQFF	.	11	.	TRBV20-1	TRBJ2-1
TGTGCCAGCACCGGGGGACACAACCTCTTCTACGAGCAGTACTTC	CASTGGHNLFYEQYF	.	15	.	TRBV7-8	TRBJ2-7
TGTGCCAGCAGTCGCAGTGGTGGGTCCTACAATGAGCAGTTCTTC	CASSRSGGSYNEQFF	.	15	.	TRBV27	TRBJ2-1
TGTGCCAGCGCTCGGGGGATCGGCACTGAAGCTTTCTTT	CASARGIGTEAFF	few	13	.	TRBV3-1	TRBJ1-1
TGCAGCGTTGCACGAAGACTAGCGGGAGACGAGCAGTACTTC	CSVARRLAGDEQYF	.	14	TRBD2	TRBV29-1	TRBJ2-7
TGTGCCAGCAGCTTCGCGGGGCTAGAAACGGAGACCCAGTACTTC	CASSFAGLETETQYF	.	15	.	TRBV5-5	TRBJ2-5
TGCGCCAGCAGCTTGGCCCGTCAGGCCGACGAGCAGTACTTC	CASSLARQADEQYF	.	14	.	TRBV5-1	TRBJ2-7
TGTGCCAGCAGCTCCCTAGCGGAGGTGTACAATGAGCAGTTCTTC	CASSSLAEVYNEQFF	.	15	TRBD2	TRBV5-4	TRBJ2-1
TGTGCCAGCAGCCAAGTCGGGAGGGAAAAGCGGGAGCTGTTTTTT	CASSQVGREKRELFF	.	15	TRBD2	TRBV11-2	TRBJ2-2
TGCAGTGCTGACGGGGACAGGCGATATGGCGGGGAGCTGTTTTTT	CSADGDRRYGGELFF	.	15	TRBD1	TRBV20-1	TRBJ2-2
TGTGCCTGGACCCGGACAGGGGCAGCTTTCTTT	CAWTRTGAAFF	few	11	TRBD1	TRBV30	TRBJ1-1
TGTGCCAGCAGTCCCTGGACAGGGGGCTACAATGAGCAGTTCTTC	CASSPWTGGYNEQFF	few	15	TRBD1	TRBV12-3/TRBV12-4	TRBJ2-1
TGTGCCAGCAGCTTCGGGACAGAGCCTTACCAAGAGACCCAGTACTTC	CASSFGTEPYQETQYF	.	16	TRBD1	TRBV7-2	TRBJ2-5
TGCAGTGCTAAGACAGGGGTTTCCTACGAGCAGTACTTC	CSAKTGVSYEQYF	few	13	TRBD1	TRBV20-1	TRBJ2-7
TGTGCCAGCGTGTGGAGGGCTATCTATAGCAATCAGCCCCAGCATTTT	CASVWRAIYSNQPQHF	few	16	.	TRBV6-1	TRBJ1-5
TGTGCCAGCAGCATATGGACAGGGGGAAGCTCTGGGGCCAACGTCCTGACTTTC	CASSIWTGGSSGANVLTF	many	18	TRBD1	TRBV11-1	TRBJ2-6
TGCAGTGCTAGAAGGGCGGGAGGTGAGAACAATGAGCAGTTCTTC	CSARRAGGENNEQFF	few	15	TRBD2	TRBV20-1	TRBJ2-1
TGTGCCCCGCCGGTGGAGACCCAGTACTTC	CAPPVETQYF	.	10	.	TRBV21-1	TRBJ2-5
TGTGCCAGCAGCTTAGACCCCAGTATGAACACTGAAGCTTTCTTT	CASSLDPSMNTEAFF	few	15	.	TRBV7-2	TRBJ1-1
TGTGCCAGCAGCTTAGGGACTAGCGGGAGTGAGACCCAGTACTTC	CASSLGTSGSETQYF	few	15	TRBD2	TRBV7-9	TRBJ2-5
TGTGCCTGGAGTGTGCGTTTCGAGCAGTACTTC	CAWSVRFEQYF	few	11	.	TRBV30	TRBJ2-7
TGTGCCAGCAGCTTGGAGCCCGCAGGGTCTACGGAGACCCAGTACTTC	CASSLEPAGSTETQYF	.	16	.	TRBV5-4	TRBJ2-5